What follows describes a single TCR beta chain. No antigen is known for it. From the 5' RACE reads, TCRdb called clonotypes with MiXCR, one entry per CDR3 protein. The sample has more than 400,000 distinct CDR3 sequences, around a sixth seen once. The sample is drawn from a study of T-cell memory formation after mild COVID-19. Findings and limits, study-wide: CD4+ contracting clones lay mainly in CM and EM, CD8+ ones in EMRA.

The CDR3 extends over 17 amino acids. The trim removed 1 base at V and 6 bases at J, leaving 11 bases unmatched. Germline CDR1 is LGHDT and CDR2 is YNNKEL (reference sequence). The gene calls are TRBV3-1 and TRBJ2-1; 8 nucleotides align to TRBD2. The sequence was obtained from an adult woman who had mild COVID-19 (a few samples of this study predate the infection). Cell type and time point are not known. Sequenced material: PBMCs or a T cell subset sorted from them (not recorded which). The CDR3 loop reads CASSQGAAGGWGNEQFF. The CDR3 nucleotides read TGTGCCAGCAGCCAAGGGGCTGCGGGGGGTTGGGGCAATGAGCAGTTCTTC.